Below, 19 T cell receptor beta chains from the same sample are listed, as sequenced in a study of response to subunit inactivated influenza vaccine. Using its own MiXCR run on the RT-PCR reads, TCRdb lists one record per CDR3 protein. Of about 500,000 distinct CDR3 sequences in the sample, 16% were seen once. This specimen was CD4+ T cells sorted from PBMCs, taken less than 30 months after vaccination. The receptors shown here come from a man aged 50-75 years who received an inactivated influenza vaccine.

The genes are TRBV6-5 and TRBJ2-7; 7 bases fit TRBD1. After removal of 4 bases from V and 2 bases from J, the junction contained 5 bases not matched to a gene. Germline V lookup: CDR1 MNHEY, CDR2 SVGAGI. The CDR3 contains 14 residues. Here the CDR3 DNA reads TGTGCCAGCAGTTCCCTGGGACAGACCTACGAGCAGTACTTC. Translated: CASSSLGQTYEQYF.

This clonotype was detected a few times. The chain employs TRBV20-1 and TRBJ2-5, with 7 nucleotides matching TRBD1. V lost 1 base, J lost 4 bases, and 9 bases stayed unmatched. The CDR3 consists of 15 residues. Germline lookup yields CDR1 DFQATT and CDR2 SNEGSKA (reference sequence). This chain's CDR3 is CSARALPRTGETQYF. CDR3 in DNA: TGCAGTGCTAGAGCCCTACCGAGGACAGGAGAGACCCAGTACTTC.

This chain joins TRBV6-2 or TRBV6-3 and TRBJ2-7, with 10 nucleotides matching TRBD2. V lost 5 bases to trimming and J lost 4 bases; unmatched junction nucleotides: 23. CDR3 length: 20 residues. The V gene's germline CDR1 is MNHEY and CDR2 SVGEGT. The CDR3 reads CASSPINGPAEREGLYEQYF. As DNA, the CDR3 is TGTGCCAGCAGTCCGATCAATGGGCCAGCGGAGCGGGAGGGCCTTTACGAGCAGTACTTC.

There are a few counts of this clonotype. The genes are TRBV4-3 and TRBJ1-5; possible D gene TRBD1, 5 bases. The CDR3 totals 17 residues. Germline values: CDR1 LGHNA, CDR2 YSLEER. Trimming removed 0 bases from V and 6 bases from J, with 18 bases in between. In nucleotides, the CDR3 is TGCGCCAGCAGCCAAGATTTAGAGGCCCCGACAGTTCAGCCCCAGCATTTT. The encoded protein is CASSQDLEAPTVQPQHF.

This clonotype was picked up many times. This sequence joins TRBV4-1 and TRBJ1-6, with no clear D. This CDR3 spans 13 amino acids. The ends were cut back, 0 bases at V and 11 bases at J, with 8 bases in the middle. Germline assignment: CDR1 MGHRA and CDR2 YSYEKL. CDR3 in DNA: TGCGCCAGCAGCCAAGACGTACGGACACCCCTCCACTTT. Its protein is CASSQDVRTPLHF.

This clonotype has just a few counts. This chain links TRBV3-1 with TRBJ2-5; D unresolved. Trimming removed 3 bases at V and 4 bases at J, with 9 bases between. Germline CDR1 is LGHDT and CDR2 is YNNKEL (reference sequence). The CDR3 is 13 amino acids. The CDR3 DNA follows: TGTGCCAGCAGCCACCGTAGCAGAGAGACCCAGTACTTC. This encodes CASSHRSRETQYF.

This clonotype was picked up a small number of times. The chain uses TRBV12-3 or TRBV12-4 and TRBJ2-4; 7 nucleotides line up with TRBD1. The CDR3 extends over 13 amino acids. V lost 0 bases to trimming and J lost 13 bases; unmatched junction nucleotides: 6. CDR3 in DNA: TGTGCCAGCAGTTTAGCAGGGGGCGATGTCCAGTACTTC. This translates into CASSLAGGDVQYF.

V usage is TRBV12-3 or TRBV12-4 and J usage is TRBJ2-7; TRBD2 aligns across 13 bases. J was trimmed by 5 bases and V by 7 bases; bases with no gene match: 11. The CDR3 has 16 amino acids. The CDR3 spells CASMKRTSGSKHEQYF. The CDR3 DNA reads TGTGCCAGCATGAAGCGGACTAGCGGGAGTAAACACGAGCAGTACTTC.

The CDR3 DNA reads as TGTGCCAGCAGCTTTTCCGCGGACAATGAGCAGTTCTTC. It encodes CASSFSADNEQFF. The chain joins TRBV11-2 to TRBJ2-1; D is unresolved. The CDR3 covers 13 residues. Germline assignment: CDR1 SGHAT and CDR2 FQNNGV. V was trimmed by 3 bases and J by 5 bases, leaving 8 bases between them.

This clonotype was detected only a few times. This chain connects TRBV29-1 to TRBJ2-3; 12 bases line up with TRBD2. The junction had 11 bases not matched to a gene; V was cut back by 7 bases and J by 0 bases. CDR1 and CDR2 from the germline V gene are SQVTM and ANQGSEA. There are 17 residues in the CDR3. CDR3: CSAGGASGRGSTDTQYF. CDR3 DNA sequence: TGCAGCGCCGGGGGGGCTAGCGGGAGGGGAAGCACAGATACGCAGTATTTT.

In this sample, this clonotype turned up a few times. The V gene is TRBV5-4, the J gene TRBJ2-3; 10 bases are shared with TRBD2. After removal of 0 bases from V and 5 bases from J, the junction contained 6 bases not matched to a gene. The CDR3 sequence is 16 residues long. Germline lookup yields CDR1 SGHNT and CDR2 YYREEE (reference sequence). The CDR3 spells CASSLGSSGGIDTQYF. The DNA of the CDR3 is TGTGCCAGCAGCTTGGGGTCTAGCGGGGGTATAGATACGCAGTATTTT.

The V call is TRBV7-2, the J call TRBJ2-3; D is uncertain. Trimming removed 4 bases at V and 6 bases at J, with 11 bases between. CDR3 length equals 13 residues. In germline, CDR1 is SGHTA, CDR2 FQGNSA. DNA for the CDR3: TGTGCCAGCAGCTATACTACGTCGGATACGCAGTATTTT. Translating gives CASSYTTSDTQYF.

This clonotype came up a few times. CDR3 loop: CASSWDLEREKLFF. In nucleotides, the CDR3 is TGTGCCAGCAGCTGGGATCTAGAGAGGGAAAAACTGTTTTTT. The chain carries TRBV5-6 and TRBJ1-4; D is uncertain. V gave up 3 bases and J gave up 8 bases, with 14 bases separating them. The CDR3 is made up of 14 amino acids. CDR1 and CDR2 from the germline V gene are SGHDT and YYEEEE.

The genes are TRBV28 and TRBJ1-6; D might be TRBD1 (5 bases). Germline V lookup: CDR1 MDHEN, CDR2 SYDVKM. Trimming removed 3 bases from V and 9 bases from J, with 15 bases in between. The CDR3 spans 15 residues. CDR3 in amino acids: CASSLQGPVGSPLHF. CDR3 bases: TGTGCCAGCAGTTTGCAGGGACCTGTCGGTTCACCCCTCCACTTT.

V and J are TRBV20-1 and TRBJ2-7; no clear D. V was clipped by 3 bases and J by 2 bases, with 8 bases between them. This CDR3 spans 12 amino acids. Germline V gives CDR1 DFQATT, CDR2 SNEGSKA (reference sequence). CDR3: CSASNPAYEQYF. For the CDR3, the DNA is TGCAGTGCTAGTAACCCGGCCTACGAGCAGTACTTC.

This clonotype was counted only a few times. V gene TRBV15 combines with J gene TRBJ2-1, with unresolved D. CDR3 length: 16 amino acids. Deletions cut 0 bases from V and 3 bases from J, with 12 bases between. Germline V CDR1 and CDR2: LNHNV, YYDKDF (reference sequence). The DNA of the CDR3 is TGTGCCACCAGCAGAGATCAGGCGGCCTTCTACAATGAGCAGTTCTTC. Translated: CATSRDQAAFYNEQFF.

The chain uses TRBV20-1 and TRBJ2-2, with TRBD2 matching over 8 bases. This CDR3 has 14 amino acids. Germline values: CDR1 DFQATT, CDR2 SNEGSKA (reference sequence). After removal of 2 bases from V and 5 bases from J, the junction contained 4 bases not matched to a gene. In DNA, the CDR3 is TGCAGTGCTAGAATTGCGGGGGGAACCGGGGAGCTGTTTTTT. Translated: CSARIAGGTGELFF.

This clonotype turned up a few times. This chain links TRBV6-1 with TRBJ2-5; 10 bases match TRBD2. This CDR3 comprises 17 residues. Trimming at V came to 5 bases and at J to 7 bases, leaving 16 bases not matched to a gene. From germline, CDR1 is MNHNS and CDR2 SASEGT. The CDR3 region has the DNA TGTGCCAGCAGTCCCCTAGCGGGAGTAGGAGATTCCGGGACCCAGTACTTC. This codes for CASSPLAGVGDSGTQYF.

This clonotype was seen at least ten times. CDR3: CASSPRGERHTEAFF. The CDR3 bases are TGTGCCAGCAGCCCGCGGGGAGAAAGGCACACTGAAGCTTTCTTT. This chain links TRBV9 with TRBJ1-1; D not certain. The CDR3 contains 15 residues. The germline V and J ends were trimmed by 4 bases and 3 bases, with 16 bases remaining between them. Germline V gives CDR1 SGDLS, CDR2 YYNGEE. The variable domain in full, completed from reference TRBV9 and TRBJ1-1, reads DSGVTQTPKHLITATGQRVTLRCSPRSGDLSVYWYQQSLDQGLQFLIQYYNGEERAKGNILERFSAQQFPDLHSELNLSSLELGDSALYFCASSPRGERHTEAFFGQGTRLTVV.